The rows below give T cell receptor beta chains drawn from one sample of a study of early T cells in non-severe SARS-CoV-2 infection. TCRdb reprocessed the 5' RACE reads with MiXCR, giving one entry per CDR3 protein. In the table there are fewer than 120,000 distinct CDR3 sequences, approximately 12% of which are singletons. The sample was whole blood, taken at baseline. Receptors were obtained from an adult who was a healthcare worker with PCR-confirmed SARS-CoV-2 infection or an uninfected control (not recorded which). The CDR3 runs from the conserved cysteine through the conserved F or W. Fields, in order: J gene, clone size, D gene, V gene, CDR3 length, CDR3 DNA, CDR3 protein. The D gene is left open where the match is weak. Clone size is not always given. Where it is, it says once, few, many or a class for expanded clones.

j_gene: TRBJ1-4; abundance: -; d_gene: -; v_gene: TRBV20-1; len: 14; CDR3nt: TGCAGTGCTAGAACCCCTCCTGAAAACGAAAAACTGTTTTTT; CDR3aa: CSARTPPENEKLFF
j_gene: TRBJ2-1; abundance: few; d_gene: TRBD2; v_gene: TRBV6-1; len: 17; CDR3nt: TGTGCCAGCAGGCGGACTAGCGGGGGGCTTAACTACAATGAGCAGTTCTTC; CDR3aa: CASRRTSGGLNYNEQFF
j_gene: TRBJ1-2; abundance: few; d_gene: TRBD1; v_gene: TRBV6-6; len: 14; CDR3nt: TGTGCCAGCAGTTACACGGAGGGGGCGACTGGCTACACCTTC; CDR3aa: CASSYTEGATGYTF
j_gene: TRBJ2-7; abundance: few; d_gene: -; v_gene: TRBV18; len: 14; CDR3nt: TGTGCCAGCTCACCCCGGACAGCCTCCTACGAGCAGTACTTC; CDR3aa: CASSPRTASYEQYF
j_gene: TRBJ1-2; abundance: many; d_gene: -; v_gene: TRBV20-1; len: 12; CDR3nt: TGCAGTGCTAGAAAGGGAAACTATGGCTACACCTTC; CDR3aa: CSARKGNYGYTF
j_gene: TRBJ1-1; abundance: -; d_gene: -; v_gene: TRBV29-1; len: 14; CDR3nt: TGCAGCGGGGGGATTAGTGTTATGAACACTGAAGCTTTCTTT; CDR3aa: CSGGISVMNTEAFF
j_gene: TRBJ1-1; abundance: -; d_gene: -; v_gene: TRBV9; len: 12; CDR3nt: TGTGCCAGCAGCGTAGATGAGACTGAAGCTTTCTTT; CDR3aa: CASSVDETEAFF
j_gene: TRBJ2-7; abundance: many; d_gene: TRBD2; v_gene: TRBV5-4; len: 15; CDR3nt: TGTGCCAGCAGCTTGGACGCTAGCGGAAGCTACGAGCAGTACTTC; CDR3aa: CASSLDASGSYEQYF
j_gene: TRBJ1-5; abundance: -; d_gene: TRBD1; v_gene: TRBV20-1; len: 15; CDR3nt: TGCAGTGCTACTTCAGGGGGAAGGTCAAATCAGCCCCAGCATTTT; CDR3aa: CSATSGGRSNQPQHF
j_gene: TRBJ2-3; abundance: -; d_gene: TRBD2; v_gene: TRBV7-8; len: 16; CDR3nt: TGTGCCAGCAGCTTCGCGTTGACTAGCGGGTTGGATACGCAGTATTTT; CDR3aa: CASSFALTSGLDTQYF
j_gene: TRBJ1-1; abundance: many; d_gene: -; v_gene: TRBV30; len: 14; CDR3nt: TGTGCCTGGAGCGCCACGGGGGCGACCACTGAAGCTTTCTTT; CDR3aa: CAWSATGATTEAFF
j_gene: TRBJ2-3; abundance: many; d_gene: TRBD2; v_gene: TRBV9; len: 16; CDR3nt: TGTGCCAGCAGCGTAGGACTAGCGGGGGGCCCAGATACGCAGTATTTT; CDR3aa: CASSVGLAGGPDTQYF
j_gene: TRBJ1-3; abundance: -; d_gene: TRBD1; v_gene: TRBV20-1; len: 12; CDR3nt: TGCAGTGCTGGCGACAGGGGAGCCACCATATATTTT; CDR3aa: CSAGDRGATIYF
j_gene: TRBJ1-1; abundance: -; d_gene: TRBD1; v_gene: TRBV6-4; len: 15; CDR3nt: TGTGCCAGCAGTGATCCAGGACAGGGGGACACTGAAGCTTTCTTT; CDR3aa: CASSDPGQGDTEAFF
j_gene: TRBJ1-1; abundance: few; d_gene: -; v_gene: TRBV12-5; len: 13; CDR3nt: TGTGCTAGTGACCAAGCACAGGCAGCTGAAGCTTTCTTT; CDR3aa: CASDQAQAAEAFF
j_gene: TRBJ2-1; abundance: many; d_gene: -; v_gene: TRBV7-9; len: 11; CDR3nt: TGTGCCAGCAGCTTAGGGTCTGAGCAGTTCTTC; CDR3aa: CASSLGSEQFF
j_gene: TRBJ2-3; abundance: -; d_gene: -; v_gene: TRBV7-2; len: 18; CDR3nt: TGTGCCAGCAGCCACCGGGACCGAGCCTACTCTAGCACAGATACGCAGTATTTT; CDR3aa: CASSHRDRAYSSTDTQYF
j_gene: TRBJ2-6; abundance: -; d_gene: TRBD1; v_gene: TRBV28; len: 18; CDR3nt: TGTGCCAGCAGTTTATTGGGGACAGGGGAATCTGGGGCCAACGTCCTGACTTTC; CDR3aa: CASSLLGTGESGANVLTF
j_gene: TRBJ2-3; abundance: few; d_gene: TRBD2; v_gene: TRBV3-1; len: 18; CDR3nt: TGTGCCAGCAGCCAAGATATGGCGGCGCGGGAGTTGGCAGATACGCAGTATTTT; CDR3aa: CASSQDMAARELADTQYF
j_gene: TRBJ2-7; abundance: -; d_gene: -; v_gene: TRBV28; len: 16; CDR3nt: TGTGCCAGCAGTTTTCCTCAGCACGGGGGCAAACTCGAGCAGTACTTC; CDR3aa: CASSFPQHGGKLEQYF
j_gene: TRBJ2-3; abundance: many; d_gene: TRBD1; v_gene: TRBV5-5; len: 16; CDR3nt: TGTGCCAGCAGCTTCGGGACAGGGTCGTTCACAGATACGCAGTATTTT; CDR3aa: CASSFGTGSFTDTQYF
j_gene: TRBJ2-5; abundance: few; d_gene: -; v_gene: TRBV6-1; len: 17; CDR3nt: TGTGCCAGCAGTGAAGCTGGTAGTTTCCTACACCTAGAGACCCAGTACTTC; CDR3aa: CASSEAGSFLHLETQYF
j_gene: TRBJ1-6; abundance: few; d_gene: -; v_gene: TRBV9; len: 17; CDR3nt: TGTGCCAGCAGCGCCAATCCAGTGGGCCAATCTAATTCACCCCTCCACTTT; CDR3aa: CASSANPVGQSNSPLHF
j_gene: TRBJ2-3; abundance: many; d_gene: TRBD1; v_gene: TRBV20-1; len: 13; CDR3nt: TGCAGTGCTAGGGACAGGAACACAGATACGCAGTATTTT; CDR3aa: CSARDRNTDTQYF
j_gene: TRBJ2-7; abundance: -; d_gene: TRBD1; v_gene: TRBV5-1; len: 15; CDR3nt: TGCGCCAGCAGCTTCCTGGACAGGGCATCCTACGAGCAGTACTTC; CDR3aa: CASSFLDRASYEQYF
j_gene: TRBJ1-2; abundance: -; d_gene: -; v_gene: TRBV6-5; len: 13; CDR3nt: TGTGCCAGCAGTATGGACCGCCTCGATGGCTACACCTTC; CDR3aa: CASSMDRLDGYTF
j_gene: TRBJ2-5; abundance: -; d_gene: -; v_gene: TRBV7-6; len: 12; CDR3nt: TGTGCCAGCAGCTTATCCGAGAAGACCCAGTACTTC; CDR3aa: CASSLSEKTQYF
j_gene: TRBJ2-1; abundance: -; d_gene: TRBD2; v_gene: TRBV2; len: 15; CDR3nt: TGTGCCAGCAGTGAGTCTAGCGGGAAGGGCAATGAGCAGTTCTTC; CDR3aa: CASSESSGKGNEQFF
j_gene: TRBJ2-1; abundance: few; d_gene: TRBD2; v_gene: TRBV5-6; len: 14; CDR3nt: TGTGCCAGCAGCTTGGGGACTAGTTGGAGGGAGCAGTTCTTC; CDR3aa: CASSLGTSWREQFF
j_gene: TRBJ1-6; abundance: many; d_gene: -; v_gene: TRBV6-5; len: 18; CDR3nt: TGTGCCAGCAGTTACAAGGGCAGGCCAAGCTCCTATAATTCACCCCTCCACTTT; CDR3aa: CASSYKGRPSSYNSPLHF
j_gene: TRBJ2-7; abundance: -; d_gene: TRBD1; v_gene: TRBV29-1; len: 12; CDR3nt: TGCAGCGGCCGGGACAGCTCCTACGAGCAGTACTTC; CDR3aa: CSGRDSSYEQYF